The clone carrying this TCR beta chain is a singleton in its sample. Its antigen is undetermined. Amplification used 60 Vbeta primers and 13 Jbeta primers. The data were produced by immunoSEQ multiplex PCR, yet TCRdb's version contains in-frame clones alone and is incomplete. The sample shows fewer than 90,000 clones, about three quarters of them seen only once. The data derive from a study of cytomegalovirus exposure and HLA in healthy donors. Study-wide findings and caveats: Several V segments, TRBV6-2 and TRBV6-3 among them, could not be told apart and were dropped. TCR beta chain V- and J-gene trimming was linked, in a later analysis, to a missense variant in DCLRE1C.

CDR1 LGHNA and CDR2 YSLEER come from the germline V gene. The CDR3 has 14 amino acids. Trimming took 4 bases from V and 3 from J; bases not matched to a gene: 4. Material for sequencing was PBMCs. The TCR was taken from a male donor in good health and CMV-seropositive. This chain links TRBV4-3 with TRBJ2-3, with 7 bases that match TRBD2. The CDR3 coding sequence is TGCGCCAGCAGCCGGGGACTACAGACAGATACGCAGTATTTT. This encodes CASSRGLQTDTQYF.